This entry lists 5 T cell receptor beta chains sequenced from one sample in a study of blood T cell repertoires in COVID-19. Produced via immunoSEQ multiplex PCR; TCRdb's table is partial and in-frame only. The sample has approximately 130,000 clones, over 65% seen once; the top ten hold 3% to 5%. Sample: peripheral blood. These receptors came from a man in his 60s with acute or convalescent COVID-19.

This clone was found a few times. The J gene is TRBJ1-2, the V gene TRBV30; TRBD1 might be the D (6 bases). Germline V gene lookup returns CDR1 GTSNPN and CDR2 SVGIG (reference sequence). CDR3 length equals 13 residues. Trimming pared 2 bases from V and 4 bases from J, leaving 11 bases between. CDR3 protein: CAWSIQGSYGYTF. The CDR3 nucleotides read TGTGCCTGGAGTATCCAGGGGTCCTATGGCTACACCTTC.

As regards this clone: Different DNA sequences within this sample yield the same CDR3. The chain recombines TRBV24-1 with TRBJ1-5, with 8 positions matching TRBD1. J was trimmed by 3 bases and V by 4 bases; bases with no gene match: 7. CDR1 and CDR2 (germline): KGHDR, SFDVKD. The length of the CDR3 is 16 residues. The CDR3 region has the DNA TGTGCCACCAGTGACCCCGGGACAGGAGACAATCAGCCCCAGCATTTT. Protein sequence: CATSDPGTGDNQPQHF.

The V call is TRBV28, the J call TRBJ2-7, with D tentatively TRBD2 (6 bases). The V end was cut by 4 bases, the J end by 6 bases, with 16 bases between. Germline values: CDR1 MDHEN, CDR2 SYDVKM. The CDR3 contains 14 residues. The CDR3 nucleotides are TGTGCCAGCAGTTCGGGAGTTTCGGGGTCCGAGCAGTACTTC. Its protein product is CASSSGVSGSEQYF.

This rearrangement joins TRBV6-2 or TRBV6-3 to TRBJ2-7; 7 bases fit TRBD2. Germline-derived CDR1 and CDR2 are MNHEY and SVGEGT. Trimming cost V 2 bases and J 0 bases; bases outside gene matches: 16. The CDR3 spans 19 residues. The CDR3 nucleotides are TGTGCCAGCAGTTACCCTACGACTAGCTTTCGGGACTCCTCCTACGAGCAGTACTTC. Translated, it gives CASSYPTTSFRDSSYEQYF.

V is TRBV7-6 and J is TRBJ2-2; D possibly corresponds to TRBD1 (5 bases). V was shortened by 3 bases and J by 6 bases, with 11 bases between the two germline ends. The germline gives CDR1 SGHVS, CDR2 FNYEAQ. The CDR3 is 14 residues long. As DNA, the CDR3 is TGTGCCAGCAGCTTGCAGGGCGACTCCGGGGAGCTGTTTTTT. Protein sequence: CASSLQGDSGELFF.